This T cell receptor beta chain comes out of a study of cytomegalovirus exposure and HLA in healthy donors. Findings and limits, study-wide: In a later analysis, several top co-occurrence clusters appeared linked to parvovirus B19, influenza, CMV and Epstein-Barr virus. A later analysis found most CMV-associated TCR beta chains apparently HLA-restricted. For most TCR sequences rarity was the rule, although some public TCRs occurred in many donors. TCR beta V- and J-gene trimming, according to a later analysis, was linked to a missense DCLRE1C variant.

Germline loops: CDR1 SGHTA, CDR2 FQGNSA. Germline trimming cut 11 bases from V and 4 bases from J; bases unmatched to any gene: 23. The CDR3 runs 19 residues. PCR was performed using 60 Vbeta and 13 Jbeta primers. Sequencing was performed with immunoSEQ multiplex PCR; in TCRdb, only in-frame clones are kept and a portion is missing. With tens of thousands of clones in the sample, the ten largest clones hold approximately 6.9%. Details on this clone: The antigen remains unidentified.

The clonotype comes from a woman aged 40-49 years in good health and CMV-seronegative. What was sequenced was PBMCs. The genes are TRBV7-2 and TRBJ1-2, with 12 bases identical to TRBD1. Here the CDR3 DNA reads TGTGCCTCCCGGGGGACTGTGGGGACAGGGGGCCTCACCTCCTATGGCTACACCTTC. Translation gives CASRGTVGTGGLTSYGYTF.